This T cell receptor beta chain was recorded in a study of blood T cell repertoires in COVID-19. Sequencing used immunoSEQ multiplex PCR; TCRdb keeps in-frame clones, though not all of them. The data contain 300,000 to 400,000 clones, 75% to 90% of them singletons. The CDR3 totals 13 residues. CDR1 MRHNA and CDR2 SNTAGT come from the germline V gene. The ends were cut back, 10 bases at V and 0 bases at J, with 10 bases in the middle. This TCR was recovered from a man aged 18 to 30 who had recovered from COVID-19. Input material: PBMCs or T cells enriched from blood (not recorded which). V and J are TRBV6-4 and TRBJ1-3; D remains unclear. The CDR3 region has the DNA TGTGCCATCAAGAGATCCTCTGGAAACACCATATATTTT. It specifies CAIKRSSGNTIYF.